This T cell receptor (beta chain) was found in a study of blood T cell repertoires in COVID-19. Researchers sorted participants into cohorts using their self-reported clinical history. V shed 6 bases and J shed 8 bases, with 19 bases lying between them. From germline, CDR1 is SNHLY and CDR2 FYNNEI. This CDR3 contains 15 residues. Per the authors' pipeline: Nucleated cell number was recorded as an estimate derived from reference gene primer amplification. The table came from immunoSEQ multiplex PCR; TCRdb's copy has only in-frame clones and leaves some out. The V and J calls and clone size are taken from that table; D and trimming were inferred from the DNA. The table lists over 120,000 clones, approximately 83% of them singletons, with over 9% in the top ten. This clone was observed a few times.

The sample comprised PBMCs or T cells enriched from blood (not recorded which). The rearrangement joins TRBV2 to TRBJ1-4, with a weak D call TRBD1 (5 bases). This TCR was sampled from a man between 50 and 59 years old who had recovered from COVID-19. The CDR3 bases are TGTGCCAGCAGCGAGGACGGGCGGGGGATAGAAAAACTGTTTTTT. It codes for CASSEDGRGIEKLFF.